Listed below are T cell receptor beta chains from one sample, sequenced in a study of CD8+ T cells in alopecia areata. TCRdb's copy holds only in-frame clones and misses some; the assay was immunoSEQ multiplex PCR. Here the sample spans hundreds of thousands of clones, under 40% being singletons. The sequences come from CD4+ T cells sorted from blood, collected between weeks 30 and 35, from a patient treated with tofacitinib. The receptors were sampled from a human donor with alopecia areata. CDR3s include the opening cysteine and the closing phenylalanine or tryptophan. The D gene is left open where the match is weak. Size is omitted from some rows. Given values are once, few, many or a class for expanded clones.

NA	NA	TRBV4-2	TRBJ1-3	TGTGCCAGCAGCCAAGAGGGGGCAACTGGAAACACCATATATTTT	CASSQEGATGNTIYF
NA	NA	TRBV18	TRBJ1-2	TGTGCCAGCTCAGTCACTGACAGGATCAACTATGGCTACACCTTC	CASSVTDRINYGYTF
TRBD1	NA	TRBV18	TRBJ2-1	TGTGCCAGCTCCAGTGGGGCAGGGGGATATGAGCAGTTCTTC	CASSSGAGGYEQFF
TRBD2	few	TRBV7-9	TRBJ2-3	TGTGCCAGCAGCTTAGATTCTAGCGGGAGTAGTGATACGCAGTATTTT	CASSLDSSGSSDTQYF
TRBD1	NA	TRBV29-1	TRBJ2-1	TGCAGCGTTATAACAGGGGGCGATGAGCAGTTCTTC	CSVITGGDEQFF
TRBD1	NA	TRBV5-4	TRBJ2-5	TGTGCCAGCAGCTTGGGACAGGGTGGCCGAGAGACCCAGTACTTC	CASSLGQGGRETQYF
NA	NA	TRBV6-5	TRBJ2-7	TGTGCCAGCAGTCCTCGCGGGCGGAAATCCTACGAGCAGTACTTC	CASSPRGRKSYEQYF
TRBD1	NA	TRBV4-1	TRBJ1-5	TGCGCCAGCAGCCTTGAATCACAGGGGCACAATCAGCCCCAGCATTTT	CASSLESQGHNQPQHF
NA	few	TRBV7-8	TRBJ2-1	TGTGCCAGCAGCTCTTGGGCCTTGCACAATGAGCAGTTCTTC	CASSSWALHNEQFF
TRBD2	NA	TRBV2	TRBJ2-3	TGTGCCAGCAGTCTCGGGACTAGGGACACAGATACGCAGTATTTT	CASSLGTRDTDTQYF
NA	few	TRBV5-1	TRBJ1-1	TGCGCCAGCAGCCCGACAGGGAACACTGAAGCTTTCTTT	CASSPTGNTEAFF
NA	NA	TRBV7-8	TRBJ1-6	TGTGCCAGCAGCTTAGTAGGTGATTCACCCCTCCACTTT	CASSLVGDSPLHF
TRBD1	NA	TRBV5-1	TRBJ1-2	TGCGCCAGCAGCTTGGACAGGGGGCAGGATGGCTACACCTTC	CASSLDRGQDGYTF
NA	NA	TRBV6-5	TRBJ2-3	TGTGCCAGCAGCCCCTCGAGAGATACGCAGTATTTT	CASSPSRDTQYF
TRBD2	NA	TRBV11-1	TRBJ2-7	TGTGCCAGCAGCCTGGGACTAGCGGGGGTACACGAGCAGTACTTC	CASSLGLAGVHEQYF
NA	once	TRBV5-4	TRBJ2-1	TGTGCCAGCAGCTTGTTGGATGAGCAGTTCTTC	CASSLLDEQFF
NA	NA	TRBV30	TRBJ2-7	TGTGCCTGGAGTAGCGCCTACGAGCAGTACTTC	CAWSSAYEQYF